The rows below give T cell receptor beta chains drawn from one sample of a study of graft-versus-host responses after intestinal transplantation. Data came from immunoSEQ multiplex PCR; TCRdb stores just in-frame clones and leaves some out. The table includes about 10,000 clones, roughly 96% detected once. Source: bone marrow, taken about 530 days after intestinal transplantation. These TCRs come from a human patient who received an intestinal transplant, so some T cells may come from the graft donor. Both conserved end residues are part of each CDR3. D genes are given only for firm matches. The size entry is marked missing in some rows and otherwise reads once, few, many or a size class.

CDR3nt,CDR3aa,v_gene,j_gene,abundance,d_gene
TGTGCCAGCAGCTTAGTAACGGGAGCTTACAATGAGCAGTTCTTC,CASSLVTGAYNEQFF,TRBV11-3,TRBJ2-1,.,.
TGTGCCAGTAGTGATGAGGGGAGGGGGCAGGACAATGAGCAGTTCTTC,CASSDEGRGQDNEQFF,TRBV19,TRBJ2-1,.,.
TGTGCCAGCAGCTTCACAACCGACAACAGGGCCGTAAGCTACACCTTC,CASSFTTDNRAVSYTF,TRBV7-9,TRBJ1-2,few,.
TGTGCCAGCAGTGCCAGAAGACAGGAAAGTAACTATGGCTACACCTTC,CASSARRQESNYGYTF,TRBV6-1,TRBJ1-2,.,.
TGTGCCAGCAGCTCCATTCCCCCAGGGAGGGAAACTGAAGCTTTCTTT,CASSSIPPGRETEAFF,TRBV11-2,TRBJ1-1,.,.
TGTGCCAGCAGCGCCCACCCCGACAAGGGTGAGCAGTTCTTC,CASSAHPDKGEQFF,TRBV9,TRBJ2-1,.,.
TGTGCCAGCAGCCCGACTAGCGGGAGGGTATACGAGCAGTACTTC,CASSPTSGRVYEQYF,TRBV5-4,TRBJ2-7,.,TRBD2
TGCGCCAGCAGCAATCTACCACAAGGCTACGAGCAGTACTTC,CASSNLPQGYEQYF,TRBV5-1,TRBJ2-7,once,.
TGTGCCAGCAGTTTATCGGGTTCGCGGGAGGCCCAAGAGACCCAGTACTTC,CASSLSGSREAQETQYF,TRBV27,TRBJ2-5,once,TRBD2
TGTGCCAGCAGCCCTCAATTCCGGGACACCGGTCAGCCCCAGCATTTT,CASSPQFRDTGQPQHF,TRBV11-3,TRBJ1-5,once,.
TGTGCCAGCAGGGCTACAGGGGGCGGGGGCACTGAAGCTTTCTTT,CASRATGGGGTEAFF,TRBV27,TRBJ1-1,.,TRBD1
TGTGCCAGTAGTATGAGAGGGGGCAGGAGCACCGGGGAGCTGTTTTTT,CASSMRGGRSTGELFF,TRBV19,TRBJ2-2,.,TRBD1
TGCGCCAGCAGCCAGTCCACTCGACAGGGTAGTGAAAAACTGTTTTTT,CASSQSTRQGSEKLFF,TRBV4-3,TRBJ1-4,.,TRBD1
TGTGCCAGCCCACCAACGCTGACAGGGTTTAGCAATCAGCCCCAGCATTTT,CASPPTLTGFSNQPQHF,TRBV28,TRBJ1-5,.,TRBD1
TGTGCCACCAGCGCCCGACAGGGCTCCTACGAGCAGTACTTC,CATSARQGSYEQYF,TRBV15,TRBJ2-7,.,TRBD1
TGTGCTAGCAGTATGGGGGCGGGCAGCTCCTACGAGCAGTACTTC,CASSMGAGSSYEQYF,TRBV7-7,TRBJ2-7,.,.
TGTGCCACCAGCAGAGACCAGGACAGGGCACGCGAAAAACTGTTTTTT,CATSRDQDRAREKLFF,TRBV15,TRBJ1-4,.,TRBD1
TGTGCCAGCAGGCCACCCCAGGGGGCTAATTCACCCCTCCACTTT,CASRPPQGANSPLHF,TRBV28,TRBJ1-6,.,TRBD1
TGTGCCAGCTCACCAACAGGGTCTTTTGAAAAACTGTTTTTT,CASSPTGSFEKLFF,TRBV18,TRBJ1-4,.,.
TGTGCCAGCAGCCGGGGACTAGCGGTAATCTCTCGCACAGATACGCAGTATTTT,CASSRGLAVISRTDTQYF,TRBV7-2,TRBJ2-3,.,TRBD2
TGTGCCAGCAGTGAATACGCTAGCGGGACTTACGAGCAGTACTTC,CASSEYASGTYEQYF,TRBV25-1,TRBJ2-7,.,TRBD2
TGCGCCAGCAGCCAAGAGGGCAGAGGCGCTAACTATGGCTACACCTTC,CASSQEGRGANYGYTF,TRBV4-1,TRBJ1-2,.,.
TGTGCCATCAGCGGCAGCCGGACAGAGGGCACTGAAGCTTTCTTT,CAISGSRTEGTEAFF,TRBV10-3,TRBJ1-1,.,.
TGTGCCATTGCGACACATAACACCGGGGAGCTGTTTTTT,CAIATHNTGELFF,TRBV10-3,TRBJ2-2,.,.
TGTGCCACCAGCAGAGGTGGGACTAGCGGGAGGGCCCATGAGCAGTTCTTC,CATSRGGTSGRAHEQFF,TRBV15,TRBJ2-1,.,TRBD2
TGTGCCAGCAGTCGACAGAACTTCTATGGCTACACCTTC,CASSRQNFYGYTF,TRBV6-9,TRBJ1-2,.,.
TGTGCCAGCAGCTTAGGGGGACAGGGGCAATATATATATGGCTACACCTTC,CASSLGGQGQYIYGYTF,TRBV7-9,TRBJ1-2,.,TRBD1
TGTGCCAGCAGCCCCGGGACACTGAATGAAAAACTGTTTTTT,CASSPGTLNEKLFF,TRBV28,TRBJ1-4,.,.
TGTGCCAGTAGTCATGGGACAGGGGGAGGGGAGACCCAGTACTTC,CASSHGTGGGETQYF,TRBV19,TRBJ2-5,.,TRBD1
TGCGCCAGCAGCCAACTTTTCTTTGACAGGGCCAACTGGCTAGCCAAAAACATTCAGTACTTC,CASSQLFFDRANWLAKNIQYF,TRBV4-1,TRBJ2-4,.,TRBD1
TGTGCCAGCAGTTACTCGTCTAGCGGGGGTTACAATGAGCAGTTCTTC,CASSYSSSGGYNEQFF,TRBV6-5,TRBJ2-1,.,TRBD2
TGTGCCAGCAGGGGAGGGAAGCAAGAGACCCAGTACTTC,CASRGGKQETQYF,TRBV7-9,TRBJ2-5,.,TRBD2
TGCGCCAGCAGCTTCCCCAGGGGAGATACCGGGGAGCTGTTTTTT,CASSFPRGDTGELFF,TRBV5-1,TRBJ2-2,.,.
TGTGCCAGCAGTGCCGACAGGTCGAGAGATCAGCCCCAGCATTTT,CASSADRSRDQPQHF,TRBV28,TRBJ1-5,.,.
TGTGCCAGCAGTTATAGCAGCGCGGGGAATCAGCCCCAGCATTTT,CASSYSSAGNQPQHF,TRBV6-5,TRBJ1-5,.,.
TGTGCCAGCAGTTTTGGGACAGCCTACGAGCAGTACTTC,CASSFGTAYEQYF,TRBV27,TRBJ2-7,.,TRBD1
TGTGCCAGCAGCTCGGGAGGGGTTTACGAGCAGTACTTC,CASSSGGVYEQYF,TRBV7-2,TRBJ2-7,.,TRBD2
TGTGCCAGCAGTGACCCGACAGGGGGCAAGCCCCAGCATTTT,CASSDPTGGKPQHF,TRBV6-1,TRBJ1-5,.,TRBD1